This is a list of T cell receptor beta chains from one sample in a study of shared clonotypes between healthy human individuals. Method: immunoSEQ multiplex PCR; TCRdb's copy keeps in-frame clones and lacks some. The sample contains 2,500,000 or so clones, about 92% of which appear only once. Sequencing was carried out using naive CD4+ T cells sorted from blood. The receptors here all came from a man in his late teens or twenties in good health. Both conserved end residues are part of each CDR3. The D gene is left open where the match is weak. A clone size is listed for some rows: how often the clone was seen (once, few, many), or a class if it is expanded.

V: TRBV11-2
J: TRBJ2-7
D: NA
size: once
DNA: TGTGCCAGCAGCTTAGTCCGCGGGGCCATCTACGAGCAGTACTTC
CDR3: CASSLVRGAIYEQYF

V: TRBV7-2
J: TRBJ2-1
D: TRBD2
size: NA
DNA: TGTGCCAGCAGCTTAGTAGCGGGGTCATACAATGAGCAGTTCTTC
CDR3: CASSLVAGSYNEQFF

V: TRBV4-2
J: TRBJ2-1
D: NA
size: once
DNA: TGTGCCAGCTCCCGAAAGCGGGTCTCCTACAATGAGCAGTTCTTC
CDR3: CASSRKRVSYNEQFF

V: TRBV5-1
J: TRBJ1-4
D: NA
size: NA
DNA: TGCGCCAGCAGCTCTGCAACTAATGAAAAACTGTTTTTT
CDR3: CASSSATNEKLFF

V: TRBV27
J: TRBJ2-2
D: NA
size: NA
DNA: TGTGCCAGCAGTTTTCAGGGGACCGGGGAGCTGTTTTTT
CDR3: CASSFQGTGELFF

V: TRBV7-8
J: TRBJ2-1
D: NA
size: NA
DNA: TGTGCCAGCAGCTTAGTCCGGGGCAATGAGCAGTTCTTC
CDR3: CASSLVRGNEQFF

V: TRBV6-6
J: TRBJ1-2
D: NA
size: NA
DNA: TGTGCCAGCAGTTCGACAGGATTCCAAGGGGACTATGGCTACACCTTC
CDR3: CASSSTGFQGDYGYTF

V: TRBV13
J: TRBJ1-6
D: NA
size: NA
DNA: TGTGCCAGCTCAGACTATAATTCACCCCTCCACTTT
CDR3: CASSDYNSPLHF

V: TRBV4-3
J: TRBJ1-6
D: NA
size: NA
DNA: TGCGCCAGCAGCCAAGCATTATCGGGGCAGGGGAGCTCCTATAATTCACCCCTCCACTTT
CDR3: CASSQALSGQGSSYNSPLHF

V: TRBV11-2
J: TRBJ2-5
D: TRBD1
size: NA
DNA: TGTGCCAGCAGCCGACAGGGGGTTGTAGAGACCCAGTACTTC
CDR3: CASSRQGVVETQYF

V: TRBV5-6
J: TRBJ2-7
D: NA
size: NA
DNA: TGTGCCAGCAGCCCCTGGGGCCGGACGCCGTCCCGCGAGCAGTACTTC
CDR3: CASSPWGRTPSREQYF

V: TRBV7-6
J: TRBJ1-5
D: NA
size: NA
DNA: TGTGCCAGCAGCTCCAGGGGTAATCAGCCCCAGCATTTT
CDR3: CASSSRGNQPQHF

V: TRBV2
J: TRBJ1-4
D: NA
size: NA
DNA: TGTGCCAGCAGTTACCGGAGGCAGGGACTACTATCAACTAATGAAAAACTGTTTTTT
CDR3: CASSYRRQGLLSTNEKLFF

V: TRBV25-1
J: TRBJ2-7
D: TRBD2
size: NA
DNA: TGTGCCAGCAGTGAATGGGCTAGCGGGGACGAGCAGTACTTC
CDR3: CASSEWASGDEQYF

V: TRBV30
J: TRBJ1-1
D: TRBD1
size: NA
DNA: TGTGCCGGGGACAGGGACACTGAAGCTTTCTTT
CDR3: CAGDRDTEAFF

V: TRBV27
J: TRBJ2-7
D: NA
size: NA
DNA: TGTGCCAGCAGTTTTTTAGGGAACGAGCAGTACTTC
CDR3: CASSFLGNEQYF

V: TRBV28
J: TRBJ1-1
D: NA
size: NA
DNA: TGTGCCAGCAGTTTCCCGACCGGCAGGTCTTTTGAAGCTTTCTTT
CDR3: CASSFPTGRSFEAFF

V: TRBV19
J: TRBJ1-5
D: NA
size: few
DNA: TGTGCCAGTAGTACGACAGCAAGAAGCAATCAGCCCCAGCATTTT
CDR3: CASSTTARSNQPQHF

V: TRBV11-2
J: TRBJ2-4
D: TRBD1
size: NA
DNA: TGTGCCAGCAGCCTAGGGACAGCAGCCAAAAACATTCAGTACTTC
CDR3: CASSLGTAAKNIQYF

V: TRBV29-1
J: TRBJ2-1
D: NA
size: NA
DNA: TGCAGCGTTGATGACAGCTCCTACAATGAGCAGTTCTTC
CDR3: CSVDDSSYNEQFF

V: TRBV19
J: TRBJ2-7
D: NA
size: NA
DNA: TGTGCCAGTAGTCGTACAAGGACAGCGGACTACGAGCAGTACTTC
CDR3: CASSRTRTADYEQYF

V: TRBV9
J: TRBJ2-5
D: TRBD2
size: NA
DNA: TGTGCCAGCAGCGTCGCCGGGGGGGCCCCGGGAGAGACCCAGTACTTC
CDR3: CASSVAGGAPGETQYF

V: TRBV7-2
J: TRBJ2-3
D: NA
size: NA
DNA: TGTGCCAGCAGCCCAGGGCCAGATACGCAGTATTTT
CDR3: CASSPGPDTQYF

V: TRBV6-6
J: TRBJ1-2
D: NA
size: few
DNA: TGTGCCAGCAGTACGCAAGGGTATGGCTACACCTTC
CDR3: CASSTQGYGYTF

V: TRBV4-1
J: TRBJ1-1
D: TRBD1
size: once
DNA: TGCGCCAGCAGCGCCCGGGACAGAGGTTATGAGGAGACTGAAGCTTTCTTT
CDR3: CASSARDRGYEETEAFF

V: TRBV14
J: TRBJ1-1
D: NA
size: NA
DNA: TGTGCCAGCAGCATTAGGGTGAACACTGAAGCTTTCTTT
CDR3: CASSIRVNTEAFF

V: TRBV27
J: TRBJ2-5
D: NA
size: NA
DNA: TGTGCCAGCAGTCCCCTCAACTACGTTCCGGTACAAGAGACCCAGTACTTC
CDR3: CASSPLNYVPVQETQYF

V: TRBV18
J: TRBJ2-3
D: NA
size: NA
DNA: TGTGCCAGCTCACCCGGGGTTGATACGCAGTATTTT
CDR3: CASSPGVDTQYF

V: TRBV5-4
J: TRBJ1-1
D: NA
size: NA
DNA: TGTGCCAGCAGCTTAGGGTTGGGTATGAACACTGAAGCTTTCTTT
CDR3: CASSLGLGMNTEAFF

V: TRBV5-1
J: TRBJ2-7
D: NA
size: NA
DNA: TGCGCCAGCAGCTTGGACGGCAGTCGGTTGAACGAGCAGTACTTC
CDR3: CASSLDGSRLNEQYF

V: TRBV6-5
J: TRBJ2-1
D: TRBD1
size: NA
DNA: TGTGCCAGCAGTTCGGGACAGGGGGCCTACAATGAGCAGTTCTTC
CDR3: CASSSGQGAYNEQFF

V: TRBV11-2
J: TRBJ2-5
D: NA
size: NA
DNA: TGTGCCAGCACCAAAACAGGGACGCCACAAGAGACCCAGTACTTC
CDR3: CASTKTGTPQETQYF

V: TRBV4-2
J: TRBJ2-3
D: TRBD2
size: NA
DNA: TGTGCCAGCAGCCAAGTGATCCCGGCGGGACTAGCGGGGGGGAAAGGAGATACGCAGTATTTT
CDR3: CASSQVIPAGLAGGKGDTQYF

V: TRBV2
J: TRBJ1-1
D: TRBD1
size: NA
DNA: TGTGCCATCCGGACAGGGGTAAATACTGAAGCTTTCTTT
CDR3: CAIRTGVNTEAFF

V: TRBV30
J: TRBJ1-2
D: NA
size: NA
DNA: TGTGCCTGGAGTAGGGGTTCCTTCGGCTACACCTTC
CDR3: CAWSRGSFGYTF

V: TRBV2
J: TRBJ1-1
D: NA
size: few
DNA: TGTGCCAGCAGTGAAGACAGGAACACTGAAGCTTTCTTT
CDR3: CASSEDRNTEAFF

V: TRBV10-3
J: TRBJ2-7
D: TRBD2
size: NA
DNA: TGTGCCATCAGGACTAGCGGGGGCTCCTACGAGCAGTACTTC
CDR3: CAIRTSGGSYEQYF

V: TRBV18
J: TRBJ2-7
D: TRBD1
size: once
DNA: TGTGCCAGCTCCCTTCAGGGGGTGAACGAGCAGTACTTC
CDR3: CASSLQGVNEQYF

V: TRBV30
J: TRBJ1-1
D: NA
size: few
DNA: TGTGCCTGGAGTGCAGGGCCCGACACTGAAGCTTTCTTT
CDR3: CAWSAGPDTEAFF

V: TRBV30
J: TRBJ2-7
D: NA
size: NA
DNA: TGTGCCTGGGGCCGGGTCTTTGCGGCGCAGTACTTC
CDR3: CAWGRVFAAQYF

V: TRBV7-9
J: TRBJ2-5
D: NA
size: NA
DNA: TGTGCCATCTCGAGCGGAGGCGGGGCAGAGACCCAGTACTTC
CDR3: CAISSGGGAETQYF